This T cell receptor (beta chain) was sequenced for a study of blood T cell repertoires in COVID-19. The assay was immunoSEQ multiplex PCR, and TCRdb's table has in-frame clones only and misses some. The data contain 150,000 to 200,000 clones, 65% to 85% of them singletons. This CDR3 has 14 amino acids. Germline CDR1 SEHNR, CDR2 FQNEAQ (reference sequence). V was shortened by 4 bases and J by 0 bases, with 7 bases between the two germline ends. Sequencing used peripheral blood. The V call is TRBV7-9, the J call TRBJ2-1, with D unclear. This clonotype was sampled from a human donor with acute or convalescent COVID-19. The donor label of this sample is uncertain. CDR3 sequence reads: CASSSQASYNEQFF. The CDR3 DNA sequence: TGTGCCAGCAGCTCCCAGGCCTCCTACAATGAGCAGTTCTTC.